Below, 12 T cell receptor beta chains from the same sample are listed, as sequenced in a study of shared clonotypes between healthy human individuals. Repertoires were generated with immunoSEQ multiplex PCR, while TCRdb's copy carries only in-frame clones and drops some. Among approximately 2.4 million clones, 90% to 97% were seen once, and the ten largest hold more than 0.1%. Sequenced sample: naive CD4+ T cells sorted from blood. Subset: CD45RA+ positively selected. These receptors all stem from a man aged 18 to 29 in good health.

A single count supports this clone. This sequence joins TRBV7-9 and TRBJ2-6; D might be TRBD1 or TRBD2, each matching 5 bases. The CDR3 totals 17 residues. Trimming removed 2 bases from V and 0 bases from J, with 11 bases in between. Germline assignment: CDR1 SEHNR and CDR2 FQNEAQ (reference sequence). This CDR3 reads CASSLLGPFSGANVLTF. The CDR3 DNA follows: TGTGCCAGCAGCTTATTGGGACCGTTCTCTGGGGCCAACGTCCTGACTTTC.

A single count supports this clone. The chain employs TRBV6-6 and TRBJ1-1; D is undetermined. V shed 2 bases and J shed 7 bases, with 14 bases lying between them. The CDR3 extends over 14 amino acids. Germline loops: CDR1 MNHNY, CDR2 SVGAGI (reference sequence). The CDR3 DNA reads TGTGCCAGCAGTTACACCCTTAGGACGGGTGAAGCTTTCTTT. This translates into CASSYTLRTGEAFF.

This chain connects TRBV6-5 to TRBJ1-3, with 7 nucleotides matching TRBD1. The germline V gene has CDR1 MNHEY and CDR2 SVGAGI. V lost 6 bases and J lost 9; bases outside the gene matches: 8. The CDR3 covers 13 residues. CDR3 residues: CASRRQGGSTIYF. CDR3 nucleotides: TGTGCCAGCAGAAGACAGGGAGGGAGCACCATATATTTT.

The chain's CDR3 is CASSPGQIGAKNIQYF. The CDR3 bases are TGTGCCAGCTCACCGGGACAGATTGGGGCCAAAAACATTCAGTACTTC. V usage is TRBV18 and J usage is TRBJ2-4, with 7 bases matching TRBD1. The CDR3 is made up of 16 amino acids. J gave up 1 base and V 3 bases, and 6 bases lay outside the gene matches. In germline, CDR1 is KGHSH, CDR2 LQKENI. Using reference TRBV18 and TRBJ2-4 for the parts outside the CDR3, the full variable domain is NAGVMQNPRHLVRRRGQEARLRCSPMKGHSHVYWYRQLPEEGLKFMVYLQKENIIDESGMPKERFSAEFPKEGPSILRIQQVVRGDSAAYFCASSPGQIGAKNIQYFGAGTRLSVL.

The chain is built from TRBV6-1 and TRBJ2-7; the match to TRBD1 covers 7 bases. V lost 4 bases, J lost 2 bases, and 8 bases stayed unmatched. Germline CDR1 reads MNHNS; CDR2 reads SASEGT. The CDR3 has 15 residues. The CDR3 nucleotides read TGTGCCAGCAGTGTCTCGGGACAGAATCCCTACGAGCAGTACTTC. Protein: CASSVSGQNPYEQYF.

This chain links TRBV23-1 with TRBJ1-5; D is undetermined. TRBV23-1 is recorded as an ORF, its role being uncertain. The germline V and J ends were trimmed by 4 bases and 0 bases, with 10 bases remaining between them. The CDR3 has 15 residues. The CDR3 reads CASSRAVGSNQPQHF. CDR3 nucleotide sequence: TGCGCCAGCAGTCGGGCCGTGGGTAGCAATCAGCCCCAGCATTTT.

The V gene is TRBV7-2, the J gene TRBJ1-6; maybe TRBD1 (6 bases). Germline CDR1 reads SGHTA; CDR2 reads FQGNSA. This CDR3 has 15 amino acids. Deletions cut 5 bases from V and 2 bases from J, with 10 bases between. This CDR3 reads CASSRTETYNSPLHF. The CDR3 DNA sequence: TGTGCCAGCAGCCGGACAGAAACCTATAATTCACCCCTCCACTTT.

The CDR3 protein is CAISDHNEQFF. The CDR3 nucleotides read TGTGCCATCAGTGACCATAATGAGCAGTTCTTC. This rearrangement joins TRBV10-3 to TRBJ2-1; D remains ambiguous. Trimming removed 3 bases from V and 7 bases from J, with 4 bases in between. The CDR3 is 11 residues long. Germline-derived CDR1 and CDR2 are ENHRY and SYGVKD.

This clone was detected once. This sequence joins TRBV18 and TRBJ2-3; D remains ambiguous. Germline V gene lookup returns CDR1 KGHSH and CDR2 LQKENI. The CDR3 length is 16 residues. Deletions cut 3 bases from V and 4 bases from J, with 17 bases between. The CDR3 DNA is TGTGCCAGCTCACCCCTCCGGGCTATGGAGCCAGATACGCAGTATTTT. Its translation: CASSPLRAMEPDTQYF.

This rearrangement joins TRBV7-2 to TRBJ1-5, with 8 bases lining up with TRBD1. This CDR3 comprises 16 residues. The germline gives CDR1 SGHTA, CDR2 FQGNSA. Trimming cost V 5 bases and J 5 bases; bases outside gene matches: 11. The CDR3 loop is CASSPRTGRSDQPQHF. The CDR3 nucleotides read TGTGCCAGCAGCCCCAGGACAGGGAGAAGTGATCAGCCCCAGCATTTT.

The chain joins TRBV27 to TRBJ2-2, with 9 bases lining up with TRBD2. With V trimmed by 1 base and J by 1 base, 10 bases remained unmatched. This CDR3 region has 19 residues. Germline lookup yields CDR1 MNHEY and CDR2 SMNVEV (reference sequence). As DNA, the CDR3 is TGTGCCAGCAGTTTATGGGGCTGGGGAGCGGGAGGGAACACCGGGGAGCTGTTTTTT. As protein: CASSLWGWGAGGNTGELFF.

The CDR3 is CASSLVVWGEVSYEQYF. CDR3 nucleotide sequence: TGTGCCAGCAGCTTAGTAGTTTGGGGAGAGGTTTCCTACGAGCAGTACTTC. The chain links TRBV7-2 to TRBJ2-7; the D gene is possibly TRBD2 (5 bases). Germline values: CDR1 SGHTA, CDR2 FQGNSA. This CDR3 is 17 amino acids long. V was cut by 1 base and J by 1 base, with 17 bases left in between.